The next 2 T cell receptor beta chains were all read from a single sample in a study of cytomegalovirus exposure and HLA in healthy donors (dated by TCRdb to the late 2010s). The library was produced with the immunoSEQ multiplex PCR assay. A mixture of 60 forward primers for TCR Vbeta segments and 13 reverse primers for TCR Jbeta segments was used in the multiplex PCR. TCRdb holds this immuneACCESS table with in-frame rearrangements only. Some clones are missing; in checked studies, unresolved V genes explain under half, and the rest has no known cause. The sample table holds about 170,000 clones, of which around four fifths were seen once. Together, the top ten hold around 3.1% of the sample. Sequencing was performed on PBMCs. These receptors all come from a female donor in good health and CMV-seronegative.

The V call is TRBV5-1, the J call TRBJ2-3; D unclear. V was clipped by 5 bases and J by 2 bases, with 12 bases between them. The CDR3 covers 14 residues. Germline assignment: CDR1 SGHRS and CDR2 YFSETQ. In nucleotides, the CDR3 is TGCGCCAGCAGTTCGACCGGGTCCACAGATACGCAGTATTTT. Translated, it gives CASSSTGSTDTQYF.

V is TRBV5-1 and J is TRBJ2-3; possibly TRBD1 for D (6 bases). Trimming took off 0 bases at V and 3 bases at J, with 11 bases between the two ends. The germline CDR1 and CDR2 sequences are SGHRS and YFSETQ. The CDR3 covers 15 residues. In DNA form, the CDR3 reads TGCGCCAGCAGCTTGGTACAGGGCCAGACAGATACGCAGTATTTT. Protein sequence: CASSLVQGQTDTQYF. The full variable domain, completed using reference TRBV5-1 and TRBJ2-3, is KAGVTQTPRYLIKTRGQQVTLSCSPISGHRSVSWYQQTPGQGLQFLFEYFSETQRNKGNFPGRFSGRQFSNSRSEMNVSTLELGDSALYLCASSLVQGQTDTQYFGPGTRLTVL.